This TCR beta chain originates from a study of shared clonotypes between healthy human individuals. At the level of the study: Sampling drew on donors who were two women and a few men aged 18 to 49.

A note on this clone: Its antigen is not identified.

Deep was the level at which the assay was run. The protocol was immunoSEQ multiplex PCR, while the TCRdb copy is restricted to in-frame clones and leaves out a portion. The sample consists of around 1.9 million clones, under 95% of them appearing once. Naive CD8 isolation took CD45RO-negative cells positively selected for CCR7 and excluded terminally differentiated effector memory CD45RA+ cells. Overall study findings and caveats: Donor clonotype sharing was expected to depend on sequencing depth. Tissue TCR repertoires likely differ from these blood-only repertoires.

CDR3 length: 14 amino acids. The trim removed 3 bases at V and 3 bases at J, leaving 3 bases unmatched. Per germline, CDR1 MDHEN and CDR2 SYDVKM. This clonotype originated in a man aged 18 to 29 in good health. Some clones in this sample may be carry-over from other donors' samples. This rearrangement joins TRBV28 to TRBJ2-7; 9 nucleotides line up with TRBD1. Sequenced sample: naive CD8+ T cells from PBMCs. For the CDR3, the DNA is TGTGCCAGCAGTTTTCGGGGACAGGGCTACGAGCAGTACTTC. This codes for CASSFRGQGYEQYF.